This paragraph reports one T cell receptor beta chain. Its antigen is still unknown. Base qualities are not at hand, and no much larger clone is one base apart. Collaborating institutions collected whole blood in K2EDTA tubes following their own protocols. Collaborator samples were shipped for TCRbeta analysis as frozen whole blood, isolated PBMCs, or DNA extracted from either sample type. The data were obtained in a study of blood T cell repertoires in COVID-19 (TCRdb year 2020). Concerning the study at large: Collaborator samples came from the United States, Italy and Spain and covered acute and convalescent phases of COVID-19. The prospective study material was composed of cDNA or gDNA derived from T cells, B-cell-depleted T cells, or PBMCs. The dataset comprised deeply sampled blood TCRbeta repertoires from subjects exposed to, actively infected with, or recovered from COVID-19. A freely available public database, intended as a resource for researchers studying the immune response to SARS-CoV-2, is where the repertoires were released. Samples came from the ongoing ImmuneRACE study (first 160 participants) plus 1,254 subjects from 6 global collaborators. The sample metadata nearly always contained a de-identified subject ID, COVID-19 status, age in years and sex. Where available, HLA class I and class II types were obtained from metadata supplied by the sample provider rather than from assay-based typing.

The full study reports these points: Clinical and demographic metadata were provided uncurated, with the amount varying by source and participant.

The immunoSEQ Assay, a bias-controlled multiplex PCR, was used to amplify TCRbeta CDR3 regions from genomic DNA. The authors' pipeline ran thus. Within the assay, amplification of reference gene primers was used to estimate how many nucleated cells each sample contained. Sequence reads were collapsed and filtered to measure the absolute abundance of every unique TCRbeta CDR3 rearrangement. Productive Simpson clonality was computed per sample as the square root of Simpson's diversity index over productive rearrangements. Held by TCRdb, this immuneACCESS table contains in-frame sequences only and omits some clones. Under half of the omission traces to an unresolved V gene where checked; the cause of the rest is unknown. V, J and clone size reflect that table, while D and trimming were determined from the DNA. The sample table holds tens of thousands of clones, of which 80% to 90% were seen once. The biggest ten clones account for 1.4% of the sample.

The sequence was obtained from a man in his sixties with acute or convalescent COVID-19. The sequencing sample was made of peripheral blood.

The CDR3 protein is CASSSSSGTADTQYF. The sequence in DNA is TGCGCCAGCAGCTCGAGTAGCGGGACGGCAGATACGCAGTATTTT. The rearranged segments are TRBV5-1 and TRBJ2-3; TRBD2 lines up with 8 middle nucleotides. V ends up 3 bases short and J 4 bases short, with an unmatched junction base count of 7. The CDR3 spans 15 residues, from the cysteine through the phenylalanine. The kept DNA is CDR3 alone, 45 bases in frame from the first base. The germline V gene supplies CDR1 SGHRS and CDR2 YFSETQ.